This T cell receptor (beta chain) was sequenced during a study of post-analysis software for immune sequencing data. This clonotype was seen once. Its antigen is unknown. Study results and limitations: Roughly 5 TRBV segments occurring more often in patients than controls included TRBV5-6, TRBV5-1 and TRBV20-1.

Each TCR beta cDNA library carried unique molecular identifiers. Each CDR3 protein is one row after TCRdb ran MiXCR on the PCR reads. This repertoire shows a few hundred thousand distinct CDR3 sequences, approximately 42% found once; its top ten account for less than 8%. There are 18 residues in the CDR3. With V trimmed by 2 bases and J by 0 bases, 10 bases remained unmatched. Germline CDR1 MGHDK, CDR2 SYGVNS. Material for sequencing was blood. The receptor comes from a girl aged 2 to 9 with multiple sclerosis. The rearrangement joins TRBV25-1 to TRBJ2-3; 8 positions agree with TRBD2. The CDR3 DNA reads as TGTGCCAGCAGTGAAATCTTCCTAGCGGGCCCGAGCACAGATACGCAGTATTTT. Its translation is CASSEIFLAGPSTDTQYF.